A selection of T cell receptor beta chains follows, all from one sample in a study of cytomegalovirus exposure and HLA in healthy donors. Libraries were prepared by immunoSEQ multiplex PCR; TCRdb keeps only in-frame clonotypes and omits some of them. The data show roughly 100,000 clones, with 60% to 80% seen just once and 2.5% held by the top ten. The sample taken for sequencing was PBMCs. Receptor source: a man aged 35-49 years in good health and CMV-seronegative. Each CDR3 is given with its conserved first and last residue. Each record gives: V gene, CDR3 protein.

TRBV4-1,CASSQERTGAHQPQHF
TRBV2,CATPDGGQMNTEAFF
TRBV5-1,CASSLELPESNTIYF
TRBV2,CASSEFLRRSSYEQYF
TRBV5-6,CASSLAWDRDNQPQHF
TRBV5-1,CASSLGGGNTDTQYF
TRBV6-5,CASRPQGPSNQPQHF
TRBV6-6,CASSPDRNKNIQYF
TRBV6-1,CASSEAGPNQPQHF
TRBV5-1,CASKEQGTDTQYF
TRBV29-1,CASQTGGYTGELFF
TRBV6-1,CASSGDNTEAFF
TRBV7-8,CASSPDRVGKTQYF
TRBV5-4,CASSFLQGSSYNEQFF
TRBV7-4,CASSPCTHIEGDNQPQHF
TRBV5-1,CASSLDSGTGGHEQYF
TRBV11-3,CASSYERRERGYTF
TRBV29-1,CSVQTGDLYEQYF
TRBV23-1,CASSQSPGTPTQPPLHF
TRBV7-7,CASSPGTGGTDTQYF
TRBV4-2,CASSQEGTGGEPQHF
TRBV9,CASSVSPGGGELFF
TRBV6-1,CASSDGTGGNEKLFF
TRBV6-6,CASSYGDSISNQPQHF
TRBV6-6,CASSYAGGKGRDTIYF
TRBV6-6,CASWVIGLAGFEQFF
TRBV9,CASSPPGHNYGYTF
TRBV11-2,CASSLNRGQFF
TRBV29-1,CSVEARAGYNEKLFF
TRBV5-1,CASSFSTTSEAFF
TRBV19,CASIMGGAENTEAFF